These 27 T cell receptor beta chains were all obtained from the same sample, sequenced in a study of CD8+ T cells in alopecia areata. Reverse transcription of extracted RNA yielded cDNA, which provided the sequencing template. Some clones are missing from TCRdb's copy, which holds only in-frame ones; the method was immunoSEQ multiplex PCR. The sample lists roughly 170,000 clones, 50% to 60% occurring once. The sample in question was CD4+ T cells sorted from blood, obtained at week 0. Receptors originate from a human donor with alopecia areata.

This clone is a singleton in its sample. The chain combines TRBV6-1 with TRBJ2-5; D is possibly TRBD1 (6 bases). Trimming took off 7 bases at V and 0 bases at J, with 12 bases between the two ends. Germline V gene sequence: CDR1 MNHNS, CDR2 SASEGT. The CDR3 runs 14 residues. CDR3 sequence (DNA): TGTGCCAGCACTCCCTGGGACAACCAAGAGACCCAGTACTTC. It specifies CASTPWDNQETQYF.

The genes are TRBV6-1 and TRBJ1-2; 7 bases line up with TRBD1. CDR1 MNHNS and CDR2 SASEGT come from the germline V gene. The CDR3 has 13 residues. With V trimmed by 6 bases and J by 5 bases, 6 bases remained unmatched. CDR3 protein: CASRVGTDYGYTF. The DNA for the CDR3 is TGTGCCAGCAGGGTAGGGACAGATTATGGCTACACCTTC.

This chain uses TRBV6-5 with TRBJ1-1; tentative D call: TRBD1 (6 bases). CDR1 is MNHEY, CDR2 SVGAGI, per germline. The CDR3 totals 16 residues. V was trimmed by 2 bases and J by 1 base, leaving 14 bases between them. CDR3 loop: CASSYLGGGTNTEAFF. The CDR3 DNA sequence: TGTGCCAGCAGTTACCTAGGGGGGGGCACGAACACTGAAGCTTTCTTT.

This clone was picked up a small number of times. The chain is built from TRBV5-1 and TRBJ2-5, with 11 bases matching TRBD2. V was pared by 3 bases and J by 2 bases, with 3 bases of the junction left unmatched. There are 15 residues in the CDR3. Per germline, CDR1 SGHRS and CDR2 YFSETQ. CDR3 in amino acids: CASSYTSGGQETQYF. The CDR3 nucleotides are TGCGCCAGCAGCTATACTAGCGGGGGACAAGAGACCCAGTACTTC.

In DNA, the CDR3 is TGTGCCAGCAGAGGGGACAGAGGGAATAGCAATCAGCCCCAGCATTTT. It is translated as CASRGDRGNSNQPQHF. The V gene is TRBV2, the J gene TRBJ1-5; TRBD1 agrees at 7 bases. Germline V gives CDR1 SNHLY, CDR2 FYNNEI. This CDR3 region has 16 residues. J was trimmed by 0 bases and V by 6 bases; bases with no gene match: 8.

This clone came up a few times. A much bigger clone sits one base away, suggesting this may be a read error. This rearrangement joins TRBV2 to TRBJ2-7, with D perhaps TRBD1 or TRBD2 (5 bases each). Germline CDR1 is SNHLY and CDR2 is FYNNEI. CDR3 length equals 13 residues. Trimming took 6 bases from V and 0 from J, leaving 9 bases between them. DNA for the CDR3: TGTGCCAGCAGAGGGGACGGCTCCTACGAGCAGTACTTC. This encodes CASRGDGSYEQYF.

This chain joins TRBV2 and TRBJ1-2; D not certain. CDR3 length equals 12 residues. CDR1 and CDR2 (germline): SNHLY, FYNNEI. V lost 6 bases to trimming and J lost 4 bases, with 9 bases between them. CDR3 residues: CASSPDRYGYTF. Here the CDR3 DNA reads TGTGCCAGCAGCCCCGACCGCTATGGCTACACCTTC.

Here the CDR3 DNA reads TGTGCCTGGAGTTATAGGGGCCCTGCTTGGCAGTTCTTC. Translation: CAWSYRGPAWQFF. This chain connects TRBV30 to TRBJ2-1, with a weak D call TRBD1 (5 bases). Trimming removed 2 bases at V and 12 bases at J, with 17 bases between. CDR1 and CDR2 (germline): GTSNPN, SVGIG (reference sequence). The CDR3 extends over 13 amino acids.

The CDR3, as DNA: TGCGCCAGCAGCTTATTACAGGGGGACTACGAGCAGTACTTC. Protein product: CASSLLQGDYEQYF. This sequence joins TRBV5-1 and TRBJ2-7, with 8 bases matching TRBD1. Per the germline V gene, CDR1 is SGHRS and CDR2 is YFSETQ. CDR3 length: 14 residues. The J segment lost 3 bases and the V segment lost 2 bases, leaving 4 bases of the junction unmatched. The full variable domain, in which reference TRBV5-1 and TRBJ2-7 provide the parts outside the CDR3, is KAGVTQTPRYLIKTRGQQVTLSCSPISGHRSVSWYQQTPGQGLQFLFEYFSETQRNKGNFPGRFSGRQFSNSRSEMNVSTLELGDSALYLCASSLLQGDYEQYFGPGTRLTVT.

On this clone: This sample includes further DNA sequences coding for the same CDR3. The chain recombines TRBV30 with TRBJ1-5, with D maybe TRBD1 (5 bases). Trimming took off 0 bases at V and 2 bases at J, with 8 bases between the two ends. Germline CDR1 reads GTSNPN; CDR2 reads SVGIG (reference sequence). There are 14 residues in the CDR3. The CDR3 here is CAWSVRGGNQPQHF. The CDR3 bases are TGTGCCTGGAGTGTCCGAGGGGGCAATCAGCCCCAGCATTTT.

The DNA for the CDR3 is TGCAGCGTTGAAAGGGTGCGGTATGGCTACACCTTC. Its protein is CSVERVRYGYTF. The chain employs TRBV29-1 and TRBJ1-2; D not resolved. This CDR3 region has 12 residues. Deletions cut 2 bases from V and 5 bases from J, with 9 bases between. The germline V gene has CDR1 SQVTM and CDR2 ANQGSEA.

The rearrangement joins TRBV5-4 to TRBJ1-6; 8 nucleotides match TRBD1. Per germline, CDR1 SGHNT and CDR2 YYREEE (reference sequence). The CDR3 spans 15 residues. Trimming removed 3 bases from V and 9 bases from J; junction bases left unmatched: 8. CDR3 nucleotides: TGTGCCAGCAGCTCCCCGACAGGGGACCCTTCACCCCTCCACTTT. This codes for CASSSPTGDPSPLHF. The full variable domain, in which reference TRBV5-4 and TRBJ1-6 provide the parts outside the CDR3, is ETGVTQSPTHLIKTRGQQVTLRCSSQSGHNTVSWYQQALGQGPQFIFQYYREEENGRGNFPPRFSGLQFPNYSSELNVNALELDDSALYLCASSSPTGDPSPLHFGNGTRLTVT.

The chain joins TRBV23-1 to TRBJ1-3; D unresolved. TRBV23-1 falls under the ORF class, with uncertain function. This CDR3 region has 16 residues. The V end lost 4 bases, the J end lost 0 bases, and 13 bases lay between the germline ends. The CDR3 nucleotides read TGCGCCAGCAGTCTTAAGGGCGAAAGCTCTGGAAACACCATATATTTT. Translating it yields CASSLKGESSGNTIYF.

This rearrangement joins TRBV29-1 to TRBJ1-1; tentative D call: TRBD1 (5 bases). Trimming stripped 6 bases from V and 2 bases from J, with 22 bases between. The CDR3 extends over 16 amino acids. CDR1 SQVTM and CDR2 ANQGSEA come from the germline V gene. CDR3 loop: CSVGAPPGQSNTEAFF. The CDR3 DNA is TGCAGCGTGGGCGCTCCCCCGGGGCAGTCCAACACTGAAGCTTTCTTT.

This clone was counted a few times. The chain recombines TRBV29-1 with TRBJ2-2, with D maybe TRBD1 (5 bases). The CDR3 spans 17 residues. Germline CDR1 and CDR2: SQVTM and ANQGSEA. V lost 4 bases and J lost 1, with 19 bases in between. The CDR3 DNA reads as TGCAGCGTTGTTTGGCAGGGCACTCCTTTGAACACCGGGGAGCTGTTTTTT. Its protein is CSVVWQGTPLNTGELFF.

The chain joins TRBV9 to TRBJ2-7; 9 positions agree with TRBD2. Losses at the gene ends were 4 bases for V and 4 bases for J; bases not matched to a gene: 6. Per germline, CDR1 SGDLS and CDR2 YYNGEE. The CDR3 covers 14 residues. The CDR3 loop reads CASSPRLAAYEQYF. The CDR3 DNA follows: TGTGCCAGCAGCCCGCGACTAGCGGCTTACGAGCAGTACTTC.

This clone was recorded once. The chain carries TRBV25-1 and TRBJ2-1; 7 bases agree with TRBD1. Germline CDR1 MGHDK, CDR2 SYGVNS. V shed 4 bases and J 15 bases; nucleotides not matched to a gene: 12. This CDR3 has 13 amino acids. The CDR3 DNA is TGTGCCAGCAGTGGACAGGGTCCCCTCCCGCGGTTCTTC. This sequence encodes CASSGQGPLPRFF.

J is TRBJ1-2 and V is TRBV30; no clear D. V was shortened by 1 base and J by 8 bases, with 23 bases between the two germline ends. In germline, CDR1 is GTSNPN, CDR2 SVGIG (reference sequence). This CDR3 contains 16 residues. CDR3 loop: CAWSASMTLPAGGYTF. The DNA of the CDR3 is TGTGCCTGGAGTGCCTCTATGACTCTCCCGGCGGGGGGCTACACCTTC.

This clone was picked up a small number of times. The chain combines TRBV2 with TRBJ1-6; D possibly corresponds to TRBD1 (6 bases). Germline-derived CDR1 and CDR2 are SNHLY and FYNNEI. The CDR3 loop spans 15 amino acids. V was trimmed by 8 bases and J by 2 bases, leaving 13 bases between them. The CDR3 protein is CASSQGRAYNSPLHF. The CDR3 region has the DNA TGTGCCAGCTCTCAGGGGCGCGCCTATAATTCACCCCTCCACTTT.

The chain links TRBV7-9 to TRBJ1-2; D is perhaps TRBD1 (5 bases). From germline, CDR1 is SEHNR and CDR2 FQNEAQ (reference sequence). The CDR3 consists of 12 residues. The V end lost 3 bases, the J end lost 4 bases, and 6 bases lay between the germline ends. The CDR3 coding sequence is TGTGCCAGCAGCTTCGGGGGCTATGGCTACACCTTC. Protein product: CASSFGGYGYTF.

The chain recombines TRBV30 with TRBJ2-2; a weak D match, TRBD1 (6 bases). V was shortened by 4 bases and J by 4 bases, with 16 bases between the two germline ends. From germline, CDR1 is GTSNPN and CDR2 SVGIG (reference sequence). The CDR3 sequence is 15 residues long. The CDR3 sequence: CAWKGQGWGTGELFF. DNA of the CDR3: TGTGCCTGGAAGGGGCAGGGGTGGGGCACCGGGGAGCTGTTTTTT.

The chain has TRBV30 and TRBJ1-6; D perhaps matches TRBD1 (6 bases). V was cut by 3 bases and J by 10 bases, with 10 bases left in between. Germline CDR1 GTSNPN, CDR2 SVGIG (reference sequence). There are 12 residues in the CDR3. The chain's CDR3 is CAWSDRLSPLHF. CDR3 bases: TGTGCCTGGAGCGACAGGCTATCACCCCTCCACTTT.

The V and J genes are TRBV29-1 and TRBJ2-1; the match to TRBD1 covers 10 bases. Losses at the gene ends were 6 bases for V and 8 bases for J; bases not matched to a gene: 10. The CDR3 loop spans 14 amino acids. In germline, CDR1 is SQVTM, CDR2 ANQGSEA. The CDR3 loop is CSVGPGQGIDEQFF. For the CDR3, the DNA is TGCAGCGTGGGACCGGGACAGGGGATCGATGAGCAGTTCTTC.

CDR3 DNA sequence: TGTGCCTGGACCAGCACGGGGGCCGGGGAGCTGTTTTTT. Translating gives CAWTSTGAGELFF. The genes are TRBV30 and TRBJ2-2; weak D call: TRBD2 (6 bases). Looked up from germline, CDR1 is GTSNPN and CDR2 is SVGIG (reference sequence). The V and J ends lost 4 bases and 6 bases respectively, with 12 bases between them. The CDR3 length is 13 residues.

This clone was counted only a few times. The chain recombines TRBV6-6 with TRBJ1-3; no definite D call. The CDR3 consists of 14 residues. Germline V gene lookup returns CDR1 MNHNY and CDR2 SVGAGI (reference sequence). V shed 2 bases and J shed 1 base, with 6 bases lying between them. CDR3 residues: CASSYGRSGNTIYF. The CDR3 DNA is TGTGCCAGCAGTTACGGACGTTCTGGAAACACCATATATTTT.

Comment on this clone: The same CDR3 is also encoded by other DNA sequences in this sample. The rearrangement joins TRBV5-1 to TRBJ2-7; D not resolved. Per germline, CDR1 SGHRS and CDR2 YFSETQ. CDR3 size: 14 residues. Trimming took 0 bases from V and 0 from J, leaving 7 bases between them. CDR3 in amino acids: CASSLAGSSYEQYF. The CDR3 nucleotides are TGCGCCAGCAGCTTGGCCGGTAGCTCCTACGAGCAGTACTTC.

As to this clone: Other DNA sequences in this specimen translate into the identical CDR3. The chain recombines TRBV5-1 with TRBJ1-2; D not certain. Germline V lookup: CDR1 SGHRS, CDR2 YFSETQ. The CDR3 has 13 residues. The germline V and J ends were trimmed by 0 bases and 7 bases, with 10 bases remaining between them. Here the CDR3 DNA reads TGCGCCAGCAGCTTGGATGGGGTATCTGGCTACACCTTC. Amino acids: CASSLDGVSGYTF.